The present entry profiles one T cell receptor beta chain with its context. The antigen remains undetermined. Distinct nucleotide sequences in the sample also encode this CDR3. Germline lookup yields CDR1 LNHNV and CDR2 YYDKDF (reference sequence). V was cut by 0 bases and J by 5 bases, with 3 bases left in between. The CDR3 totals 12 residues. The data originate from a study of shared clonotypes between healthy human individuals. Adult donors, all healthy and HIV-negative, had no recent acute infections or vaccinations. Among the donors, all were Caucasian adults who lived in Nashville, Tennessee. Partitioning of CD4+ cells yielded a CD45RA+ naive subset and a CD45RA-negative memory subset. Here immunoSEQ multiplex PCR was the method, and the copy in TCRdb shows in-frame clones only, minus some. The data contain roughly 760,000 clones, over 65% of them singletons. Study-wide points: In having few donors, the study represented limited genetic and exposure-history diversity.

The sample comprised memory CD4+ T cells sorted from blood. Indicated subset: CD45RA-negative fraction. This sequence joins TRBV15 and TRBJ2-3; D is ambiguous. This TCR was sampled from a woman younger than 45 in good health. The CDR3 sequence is CATSRDGDTQYF. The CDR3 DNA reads TGTGCCACCAGCAGAGACGGAGATACGCAGTATTTT.